The subject of this entry is one T cell receptor beta chain. The data derive from a study of blood T cell repertoires in COVID-19. As for the study in general: COVID-19 samples collected from the United States, Italy and Spain covered acute and convalescent phases. T cells, B-cell-depleted T cells, or PBMCs provided the cDNA or gDNA that served as material.

In the original analysis: Nucleated cell number was recorded as an estimate derived from reference gene primer amplification. This table comes from immunoSEQ multiplex PCR, and its TCRdb copy is limited to in-frame clones, with some not included. The D gene and trimming were derived from the DNA, and the V and J assignments and clone size from that table. The sample lists about 83,000 clones, roughly 80% occurring once. Per the germline V gene, CDR1 is MNHNY and CDR2 is SVGAGI (reference sequence). The CDR3 has 13 residues. Trimming at V came to 10 bases and at J to 2 bases, leaving 5 bases not matched to a gene.

The sequenced sample consisted of peripheral blood. The TCR originated in a woman older than 75 with acute or convalescent COVID-19. The chain couples TRBV6-6 to TRBJ2-3; 8 nucleotides align to TRBD1. The CDR3 sequence is CAIRGRFTDTQYF. In nucleotides, the CDR3 is TGTGCCATCAGGGGGCGGTTCACAGATACGCAGTATTTT.